The T cell receptor beta chain under discussion was sequenced for a study of tumor-infiltrating lymphocytes in primary liver carcinoma. The authors made TCR beta cDNA from around 500 ng total RNA with a constant-region primer. ARM-PCR was slightly modified, and three nested multiplex PCR rounds with it gave rise to the TCR beta libraries. In the first two PCR rounds, TRBV1-TRBV30 forward primers were paired with a C-beta reverse primer, and each round lasted roughly 10 cycles. TCRdb reprocessed the multiplex PCR reads via MiXCR and lists one record per CDR3 protein. This table holds 300,000 to 350,000 distinct CDR3 sequences, nearly 60% found once. Germline DNA was extracted alongside blood RNA, which was obtained from unsorted whole blood. Collected before surgery were about 4.3 milliliters of peripheral blood. This CDR3 has 14 residues. V was pared by 4 bases and J by 3 bases, with 13 bases between. Germline CDR1 is SGHDT and CDR2 is YYEEEE.

What was sequenced was peripheral blood. V usage is TRBV5-6 and J usage is TRBJ2-5; possibly TRBD2 for D (6 bases). This receptor was taken from a woman in her twenties or thirties with primary liver carcinoma and hepatitis B virus infection. The CDR3 DNA reads as TGTGCCAGCAGCCGTGGACTACTAAAAGAGACCCAGTACTTC. It translates to CASSRGLLKETQYF.